The 10 T cell receptor beta chains listed next were all sequenced from one sample in a study of T cell responses to AZD1222 COVID-19 vaccine. This table comes from immunoSEQ multiplex PCR, and its TCRdb copy is limited to in-frame clones, with some not included. The data show some 110,000 clones, approximately 84% seen once. The input for sequencing was peripheral blood, taken on day 0 of AZD1222 vaccination. Source of these receptors: an adult in good health.

This rearrangement joins TRBV20-1 to TRBJ2-5; D possibly corresponds to TRBD2 (6 bases). V lost 5 bases and J 5 bases, leaving 6 bases between the germline ends. Germline V gives CDR1 DFQATT, CDR2 SNEGSKA (reference sequence). CDR3 length: 10 amino acids. The CDR3 loop reads CSAGRETQYF. The CDR3 DNA is TGCAGTGCTGGGAGGGAGACCCAGTACTTC.

The gene calls are TRBV12-3 or TRBV12-4 and TRBJ1-4, with 11 bases aligning to TRBD1. Losses at the gene ends were 6 bases for V and 8 bases for J; bases not matched to a gene: 2. The CDR3 covers 13 residues. This chain's CDR3 is CASRGQGEEKLFF. The CDR3 nucleotides read TGTGCCAGCAGGGGACAGGGGGAGGAAAAACTGTTTTTT.

V and J are TRBV27 and TRBJ2-7; D remains unclear. Trimming left V 3 bases short and J 5 bases short, with 5 bases between. The CDR3 has 11 amino acids. The germline gives CDR1 MNHEY, CDR2 SMNVEV (reference sequence). The CDR3 coding sequence is TGTGCCAGCAGTTTCTTAGACGAGCAGTACTTC. Residues: CASSFLDEQYF.

The V and J genes are TRBV7-8 and TRBJ2-1; D is undetermined. Trimming shortened V by 2 bases and J by 8 bases, and 16 bases separated the two germline ends. CDR1 is SGHVS and CDR2 is FQNEAQ in the germline V gene. The CDR3 spans 15 residues. CDR3 loop: CASSLLRNSRDEQFF. The CDR3 DNA sequence: TGTGCCAGCAGCTTACTCCGGAACTCCCGCGATGAGCAGTTCTTC.

The chain links TRBV28 to TRBJ2-3, with D maybe TRBD2 (7 bases). The ends were cut back, 2 bases at V and 4 bases at J, with 28 bases in the middle. The CDR3 covers 20 residues. Per the germline V gene, CDR1 is MDHEN and CDR2 is SYDVKM. DNA of the CDR3: TGTGCCAGCAGTTTACCGCCCCCAAGGAAGCGGCGGGGGCACTCAGATACGCAGTATTTT. Its protein is CASSLPPPRKRRGHSDTQYF.

The gene calls are TRBV5-5 and TRBJ2-1; perhaps TRBD1 as D (5 bases). From germline, CDR1 is SGHKS and CDR2 YYEKEE (reference sequence). Trimming removed 0 bases at V and 2 bases at J, with 12 bases between. The length of the CDR3 is 16 residues. The DNA of the CDR3 is TGTGCCAGCAGCTTGGGTGGGGCAGTCGCCTACAATGAGCAGTTCTTC. Protein: CASSLGGAVAYNEQFF.

The rearrangement joins TRBV5-8 to TRBJ1-2; TRBD1 matches 8 bases. V trimming: 5 bases; J trimming: 4 bases; junction bases outside the gene matches: 10. This CDR3 is built from 15 residues. CDR1 is SGHTS, CDR2 YDEGEE, per germline. CDR3 sequence reads: CASRRWTGNLYGYTF. The CDR3 DNA follows: TGTGCCAGCAGGCGTTGGACAGGGAATCTCTATGGCTACACCTTC.

This chain links TRBV7-8 with TRBJ1-5; 7 nucleotides line up with TRBD1. The V gene's germline CDR1 is SGHVS and CDR2 FQNEAQ. CDR3 length equals 15 residues. V gave up 5 bases and J gave up 0 bases; unmatched junction bases: 4. The CDR3: CASSRGTASNQPQHF. Written as DNA, the CDR3 is TGTGCCAGCAGCCGAGGGACAGCTAGCAATCAGCCCCAGCATTTT.

The chain recombines TRBV7-2 with TRBJ1-1; D unresolved. The length of the CDR3 is 15 residues. CDR1 SGHTA and CDR2 FQGNSA come from the germline V gene. V was cut by 5 bases and J by 5 bases, with 18 bases left in between. CDR3 nucleotides: TGTGCCAGCAGCCCGCGACCCGGAAAGGAGACTGAAGCTTTCTTT. Residues: CASSPRPGKETEAFF.

This clone was observed once. Other nucleotide sequences from this sample produce the same CDR3. The gene calls are TRBV5-1 and TRBJ1-2, with D uncertain. V was trimmed by 0 bases and J by 2 bases, leaving 2 bases between them. This CDR3 spans 12 amino acids. In germline, CDR1 is SGHRS, CDR2 YFSETQ. The CDR3 DNA sequence: TGCGCCAGCAGCTTGGACAACTATGGCTACACCTTC. The encoded protein is CASSLDNYGYTF.